These T cell receptor beta chains were read from a single sample in a study of Ad26.COV2.S vaccination and SARS-CoV-2 variants. Sequenced by immunoSEQ multiplex PCR; TCRdb stores in-frame clones only, minus some. The table records about 440,000 clones, about 92% of them present only once. The sample here was peripheral blood, taken in a trial of Ad26.COV2.S vaccine versus placebo. The receptors shown here come from a person between 18 and 65 years old who received the Ad26.COV2.S COVID-19 vaccine or a placebo. Both conserved end residues are part of each CDR3. The order of the fields is CDR3 DNA, CDR3 protein, J gene, CDR3 length, V gene, D gene, clone size. A D gene is named only where the DNA matches it firmly. Some rows mark clone size as missing; the rest say once, few, many or name a class of expanded clone.

TGTGCCAGCAGCCACCTGACAGGGGCAGGAGTACGGGAGCAGTACTTC CASSHLTGAGVREQYF TRBJ2-7 16 TRBV14 TRBD1 .
TGCAGCGTTGAAGATCTCGTACAGGGGGCCCGAATCTCCTACAATGAGCAGTTCTTC CSVEDLVQGARISYNEQFF TRBJ2-1 19 TRBV29-1 TRBD1 .
TGTGCCAGCGGGCTAGCGGGGAAACCCGAGCAGTACTTC CASGLAGKPEQYF TRBJ2-7 13 TRBV11-3 TRBD2 few
TGTGCCAGCAGTAGGTATAGCGGGAGCCTAGAGACCCAGTACTTC CASSRYSGSLETQYF TRBJ2-5 15 TRBV27 TRBD2 .
TGTGCCACCAGCACCCAGGGGAACTACGAGCAGTACTTC CATSTQGNYEQYF TRBJ2-7 13 TRBV15 . once
TGTGCCAGCAGCCAAGATGAGGGGGCGTCTGAAAAACTGTTTTTT CASSQDEGASEKLFF TRBJ1-4 15 TRBV3-1/TRBV3-2 TRBD1 .
TGTGCCAGCAGCTTTTTCCGTCGATCCGGCACAGATACGCAGTATTTT CASSFFRRSGTDTQYF TRBJ2-3 16 TRBV5-6 . once
TGTGCCAGCAGCTTGGCTGGAACATGGAATCAGCCCCAGCATTTT CASSLAGTWNQPQHF TRBJ1-5 15 TRBV5-5 . .
TGTGCCAGCATGAGGGAGGAAAAACTGTTTTTT CASMREEKLFF TRBJ1-4 11 TRBV2 . .
TGTGCCAGCAGCCAAGATTTAAGCGGGAGGAGCTCCTACGAGCAGTACTTC CASSQDLSGRSSYEQYF TRBJ2-7 17 TRBV3-1/TRBV3-2 TRBD2 .
TGTGCCAGTAGTACTTCAGGGGTCGGTGGGGAGCTGTTTTTT CASSTSGVGGELFF TRBJ2-2 14 TRBV19 . .
TGTGCCAGCCTCGATACCGGACACCCCGGCTACGAGCAGTACTTC CASLDTGHPGYEQYF TRBJ2-7 15 TRBV28 . .
TGTGCCAGCAGGGAGGATGGTAACACTGAAGCTTTCTTT CASREDGNTEAFF TRBJ1-1 13 TRBV6-5 . .
TGTGCCAGCAGCAAAGAGCGAAACGGGACAGGGGGTAGAGGTCAGCCCCAGCATTTT CASSKERNGTGGRGQPQHF TRBJ1-5 19 TRBV21-1 . once
TGTGCCGTCAACGCGGGGGCTTCCGGTGAAAAACTGTTTTTT CAVNAGASGEKLFF TRBJ1-4 14 TRBV28 . .
TGTGCCAGCAGCCAGCCTATGGACGGGACTAGCGGGAGACCGCATACGCAGTATTTT CASSQPMDGTSGRPHTQYF TRBJ2-3 19 TRBV4-2 TRBD2 .
TGTGCCAGCAGCTTAGAGTTCGGTCCCTACGAGCAGTACTTC CASSLEFGPYEQYF TRBJ2-7 14 TRBV7-2 . .
TGTGCCAGTACTGAGACAGGGGTGGGCACAGATACGCAGTATTTT CASTETGVGTDTQYF TRBJ2-3 15 TRBV19 TRBD1 .
TGTGCCAGCAGCCCACCGGGACAGGGTAGAAACACCATATATTTT CASSPPGQGRNTIYF TRBJ1-3 15 TRBV7-2 TRBD1 .
TGTGCCAGCAGCGTAGACAGTTCCTCTGGAAACACCATATATTTT CASSVDSSSGNTIYF TRBJ1-3 15 TRBV9 . .
TGTGCCAGCAGCTTGAGGGGGGCCCAAGAGACCCAGTACTTC CASSLRGAQETQYF TRBJ2-5 14 TRBV11-3 . .
TGTGCCAGCAGTCCACCTCAGGGTAGGCCCTCCTACGAGCAGTACTTC CASSPPQGRPSYEQYF TRBJ2-7 16 TRBV28 . .
TGTGCCAGCAGCCCGCGGGAGGGTCCCGGTGAAGCTTTCTTT CASSPREGPGEAFF TRBJ1-1 14 TRBV5-5 . .
TGTGCCAGCAGCTTTACAGGGAAAGCTTTCTTT CASSFTGKAFF TRBJ1-1 11 TRBV7-2 . .
TGTGCCAGCAGCCAAGGTATAGCCAAAAACATTCAGTACTTC CASSQGIAKNIQYF TRBJ2-4 14 TRBV3-1/TRBV3-2 . .
TGTGCCAGCAGCTTGGAGGCTGCCGGGAGGTATACCGGGGAGCTGTTTTTT CASSLEAAGRYTGELFF TRBJ2-2 17 TRBV5-4 TRBD2 .
TGTGCCAGCGGGGTCTCTGGGGCCAACGTCCTGACTTTC CASGVSGANVLTF TRBJ2-6 13 TRBV28 . .
TGCGCCAGCAGCTCTCTCAACCGGGACTTGCACTACGAGCAGTACTTC CASSSLNRDLHYEQYF TRBJ2-7 16 TRBV5-1 . .
TGTGCCAGCAGCCTGGGACAGGGAAGTATATACCAGCCCCAGCATTTT CASSLGQGSIYQPQHF TRBJ1-5 16 TRBV27 TRBD1 .
TGTGCCAGCACCAGGACAGTGGACTCCTACGAGCAGTACTTC CASTRTVDSYEQYF TRBJ2-7 14 TRBV2 . .
TGTGCCACTGATTGGGGGGGCGGGGCCAACGTCCTGACTTTC CATDWGGGANVLTF TRBJ2-6 14 TRBV10-3 . .
TGCGCCAGCAGCCAATGGGGGAATCCCACGGGACAGGGGTACCCCCCCCACTACGAGCAGTACTTC CASSQWGNPTGQGYPPHYEQYF TRBJ2-7 22 TRBV4-1 TRBD1 once
TGCAGCGTCGAGGGAGGGCCAGAGACCCAGTACTTC CSVEGGPETQYF TRBJ2-5 12 TRBV29-1 TRBD2 .
TGTGCCAGCAGCAACAGGTTATCCTCCTACGAGCAGTACTTC CASSNRLSSYEQYF TRBJ2-7 14 TRBV5-4 . .
TGTGCCAGCATGGTCGGGTTCTCCTACGAGCAGTACTTC CASMVGFSYEQYF TRBJ2-7 13 TRBV28 . .
TGTGCCAGCAGCCCGGACAGGACGAACACTGAAGCTTTCTTT CASSPDRTNTEAFF TRBJ1-1 14 TRBV2 TRBD1 .
TGTGCCAGCAGTAAGGGGCTTGTTGATTCACCCCTCCACTTT CASSKGLVDSPLHF TRBJ1-6 14 TRBV6-6 . .
TGTGCCAGCAGCCAAAGTACTCGGGATACGCAGTATTTT CASSQSTRDTQYF TRBJ2-3 13 TRBV3-1/TRBV3-2 . .
TGTGCCAGCAGCCCCCGACTGAGCACAGATACGCAGTATTTT CASSPRLSTDTQYF TRBJ2-3 14 TRBV7-9 . .
TGTGCCAGCAGTTCCCGCGGGGGGTTGTTCTTC CASSSRGGLFF TRBJ2-1 11 TRBV6-2/TRBV6-3 TRBD2 .
TGTGCCAGCAGCCAAGGGACGACAGGCGAAGGTACTGAAGCTTTCTTT CASSQGTTGEGTEAFF TRBJ1-1 16 TRBV3-1/TRBV3-2 . .
TGTGCCAGCGTCGGCCAAAGGGACAGATCCTACAATGAGCAGTTCTTC CASVGQRDRSYNEQFF TRBJ2-1 16 TRBV2 TRBD1 .
TGTGCCAGCAGTTACGGTGCTGTTGAGACCCAGTACTTC CASSYGAVETQYF TRBJ2-5 13 TRBV6-2/TRBV6-3 . .
TGTGCCAGCAGCACCGGGACAGGGTACGTTGAGCAGTTCTTC CASSTGTGYVEQFF TRBJ2-1 14 TRBV7-9 TRBD1 .
TGTGCCAGCAGCGGCATTAGGGGCCAGAACACTGAAGCTTTCTTT CASSGIRGQNTEAFF TRBJ1-1 15 TRBV7-9 . .
TGTGCCAGCAGCGTAGCGGGGGCCCTTTACAATGAGCAGTTCTTC CASSVAGALYNEQFF TRBJ2-1 15 TRBV9 . .
TGTGCCAGCAGCCTGACAGGGGATGGGGTTAATGAAAAACTGTTTTTT CASSLTGDGVNEKLFF TRBJ1-4 16 TRBV7-9 TRBD1 .
TGTGCCAGCAGAATGGGCCTAGGAGGTGAGCAGTTCTTC CASRMGLGGEQFF TRBJ2-1 13 TRBV6-5 . once
TGTGCCACCAGCAGACAATTCGGACACCTCTCCTACGAGCAGTACTTC CATSRQFGHLSYEQYF TRBJ2-7 16 TRBV15 . few
TGTGCCAGCAGTTTACGTCGACAGAGGGACAATGAGCAGTTCTTC CASSLRRQRDNEQFF TRBJ2-1 15 TRBV27 . few
TGTGCCAGCAGCTTGCGTGCAGCGGGAGTAGGAGCCGAGACCCAGTACTTC CASSLRAAGVGAETQYF TRBJ2-5 17 TRBV5-4 TRBD2 few
TGTGCCAGCAGTTACGGGACGAGCAATGAGCAGTTCTTC CASSYGTSNEQFF TRBJ2-1 13 TRBV6-5 . .
TGTGCCAGCAGCCAACCTCGGCGGACAGGGGTGACCGGGGAGCTGTTTTTT CASSQPRRTGVTGELFF TRBJ2-2 17 TRBV7-9 TRBD1 .